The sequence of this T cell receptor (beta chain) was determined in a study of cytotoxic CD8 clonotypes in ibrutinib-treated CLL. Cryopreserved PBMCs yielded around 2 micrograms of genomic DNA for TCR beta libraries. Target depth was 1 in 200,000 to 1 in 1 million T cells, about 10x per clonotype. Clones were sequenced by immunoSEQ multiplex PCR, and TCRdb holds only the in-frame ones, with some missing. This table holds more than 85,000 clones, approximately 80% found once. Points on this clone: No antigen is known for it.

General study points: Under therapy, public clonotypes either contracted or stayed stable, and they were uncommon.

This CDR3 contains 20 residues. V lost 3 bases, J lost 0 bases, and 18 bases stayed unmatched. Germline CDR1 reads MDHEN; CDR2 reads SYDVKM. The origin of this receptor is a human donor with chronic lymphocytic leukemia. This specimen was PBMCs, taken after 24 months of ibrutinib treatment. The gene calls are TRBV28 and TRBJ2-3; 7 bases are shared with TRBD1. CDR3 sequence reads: CASSFVPSRFDRESTDTQYF. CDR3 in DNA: TGTGCCAGCAGTTTTGTCCCTAGTCGGTTTGACAGGGAGAGCACAGATACGCAGTATTTT.